The clone carrying this T cell receptor beta chain has just a few counts. The repertoire was sequenced with immunoSEQ multiplex PCR; TCRdb's copy has only in-frame clones and lacks some. The sample shows about 56,000 clones, about 92% of them seen only once. This CDR3 region has 17 residues. V was pared by 4 bases and J by 8 bases, with 14 bases of the junction left unmatched. Germline-derived CDR1 and CDR2 are LGHNA and YSLEER. The source of the sample is a study of technical replicates of blood from a handful of donors. The chain joins TRBV4-3 to TRBJ1-4; 9 nucleotides align to TRBD1. The sequence came from a human donor in good health. Some clones in this sample may be carry-over from other donors' samples. The specimen sequenced was PBMCs. The CDR3 protein is CASSLIGPGTGSEKLFF. DNA for the CDR3: TGCGCCAGCAGCCTCATAGGTCCCGGGACAGGGTCCGAAAAACTGTTTTTT.